The sequence of this T cell receptor beta chain was determined in a study of cytomegalovirus exposure and HLA in healthy donors. Remarks on this clone: The antigen is unknown.

Study-wide results and limits: Later analysis indicated greater clonal expansion among HLA-associated TCR beta chains than among equally common other chains. In a later analysis, HLA-C alleles had the fewest associated TCRs, DRB1 alleles the most. The later analysis indicated that the majority of CMV-associated TCR beta chains appeared HLA-restricted. With later analysis, a missense DCLRE1C variant became linked to TCR beta V- and J-gene trimming.

The PCR contained 60 Vbeta and 13 Jbeta primers. The table came from immunoSEQ multiplex PCR; TCRdb's copy has only in-frame clones and leaves some out. The data hold 140,000 to 150,000 clones, with 76% observed a single time. The source material was PBMCs. The TCR originated in a woman aged 35 to 49 in good health and CMV-seronegative.

Written as DNA, the CDR3 is TGTGCCAGTAGTATACGAAGGGGAAGGGGACAGGGGCGGGAGACCCAGTACTTC. Its protein is CASSIRRGRGQGRETQYF. J is TRBJ2-5 and V is TRBV19; 10 bases agree with TRBD1. After removal of 2 bases from V and 5 bases from J, the junction contained 14 bases not matched to a gene. From germline, CDR1 is LNHDA and CDR2 SQIVND (reference sequence). The CDR3 extends over 18 amino acids.